The TCR beta chain described here comes from a study of OX40 agonist ivuxolimab in advanced cancers. Concerning this clone: Its specificity is not known.

Notes on the study in general: The average count of expanded clones was higher among CD8+ T cells than among CD4+. With doses of 0.1-3.0 mg/kg, partial responders showed among the lowest clonal expansion.

Germline V gene lookup returns CDR1 MNHNS and CDR2 SASEGT. This CDR3 is 16 amino acids long. V shed 4 bases and J 8 bases; nucleotides not matched to a gene: 14. The assay was immunoSEQ multiplex PCR, and TCRdb's table has in-frame clones only and misses some. Here the sample spans more than 60,000 clones, approximately 84% being singletons. The chain is built from TRBV6-1 and TRBJ2-1; 7 bases map to TRBD1. The material was CD4+ or CD8+ T cells sorted from blood, obtained in a trial of the OX40 agonist ivuxolimab. The origin of this receptor is an adult with an advanced solid tumor such as melanoma, head and neck, liver or kidney cancer. The CDR3 is CASSAHYRGPVDEQFF. For the CDR3, the DNA is TGTGCCAGCAGTGCACATTACAGGGGTCCGGTAGATGAGCAGTTCTTC.